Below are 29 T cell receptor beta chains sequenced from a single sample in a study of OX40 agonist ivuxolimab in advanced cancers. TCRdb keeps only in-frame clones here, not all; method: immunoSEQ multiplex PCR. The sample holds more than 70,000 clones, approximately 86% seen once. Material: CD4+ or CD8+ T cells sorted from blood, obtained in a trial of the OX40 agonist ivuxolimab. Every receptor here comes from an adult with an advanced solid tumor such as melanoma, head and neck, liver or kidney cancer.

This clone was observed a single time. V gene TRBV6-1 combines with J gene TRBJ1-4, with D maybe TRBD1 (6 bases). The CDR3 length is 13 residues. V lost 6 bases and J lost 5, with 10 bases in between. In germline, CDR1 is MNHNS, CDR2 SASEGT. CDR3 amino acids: CASRSRGNEKLFF. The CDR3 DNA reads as TGTGCCAGCAGAAGCAGGGGAAATGAAAAACTGTTTTTT.

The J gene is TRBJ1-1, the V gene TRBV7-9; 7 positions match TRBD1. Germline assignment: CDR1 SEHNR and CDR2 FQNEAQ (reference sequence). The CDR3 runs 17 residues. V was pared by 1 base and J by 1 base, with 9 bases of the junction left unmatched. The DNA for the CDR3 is TGTGCCAGCAGCTTAGACAGGGGTGGGATGACGAACACTGAAGCTTTCTTT. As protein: CASSLDRGGMTNTEAFF. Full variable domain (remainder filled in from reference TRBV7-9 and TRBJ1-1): DTGVSQNPRHKITKRGQNVTFRCDPISEHNRLYWYRQTLGQGPEFLTYFQNEAQLEKSRLLSDRFSAERPKGSFSTLEIQRTEQGDSAMYLCASSLDRGGMTNTEAFFGQGTRLTVV.

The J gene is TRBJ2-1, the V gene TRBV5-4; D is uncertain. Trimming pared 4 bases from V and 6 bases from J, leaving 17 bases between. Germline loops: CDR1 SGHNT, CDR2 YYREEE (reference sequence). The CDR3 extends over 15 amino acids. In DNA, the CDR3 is TGTGCCAGCAGCGCCAAACAAGTCCGTCGCAATGAGCAGTTCTTC. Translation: CASSAKQVRRNEQFF.

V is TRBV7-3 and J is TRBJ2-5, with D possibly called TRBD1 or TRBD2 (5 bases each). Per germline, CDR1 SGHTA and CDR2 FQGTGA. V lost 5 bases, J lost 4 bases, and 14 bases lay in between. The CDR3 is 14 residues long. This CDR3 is CASSPIGALETQYF. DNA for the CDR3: TGTGCCAGCAGCCCGATCGGGGCCTTAGAGACCCAGTACTTC. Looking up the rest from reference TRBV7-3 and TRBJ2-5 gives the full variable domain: GAGVSQTPSNKVTEKGKYVELRCDPISGHTALYWYRQSLGQGPEFLIYFQGTGAADDSGLPNDRFFAVRPEGSVSTLKIQRTERGDSAVYLCASSPIGALETQYFGPGTRLLVL.

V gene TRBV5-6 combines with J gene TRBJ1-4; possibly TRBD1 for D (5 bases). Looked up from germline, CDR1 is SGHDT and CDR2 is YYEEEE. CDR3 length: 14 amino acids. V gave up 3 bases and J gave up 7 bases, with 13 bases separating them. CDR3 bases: TGTGCCAGCAGCTCTACAGGTGCCGGTGAAAAACTGTTTTTT. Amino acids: CASSSTGAGEKLFF.

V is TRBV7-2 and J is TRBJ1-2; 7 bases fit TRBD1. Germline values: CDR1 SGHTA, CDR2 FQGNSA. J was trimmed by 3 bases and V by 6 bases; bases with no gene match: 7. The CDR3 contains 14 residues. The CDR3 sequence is CASREGAGHYGYTF. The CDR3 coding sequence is TGTGCCAGCAGGGAGGGGGCAGGGCACTATGGCTACACCTTC.

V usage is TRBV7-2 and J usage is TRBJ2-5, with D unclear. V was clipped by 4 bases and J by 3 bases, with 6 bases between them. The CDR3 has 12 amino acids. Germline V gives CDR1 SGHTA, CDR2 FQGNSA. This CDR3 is CASSSTKETQYF. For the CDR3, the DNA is TGTGCCAGCAGCTCAACGAAAGAGACCCAGTACTTC.

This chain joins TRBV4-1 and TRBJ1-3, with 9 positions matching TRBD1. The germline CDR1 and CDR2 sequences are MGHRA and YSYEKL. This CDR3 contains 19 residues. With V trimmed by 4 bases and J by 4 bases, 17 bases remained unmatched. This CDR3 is CASSPRTGDGRLVGNTIYF. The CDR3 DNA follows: TGCGCCAGCAGCCCCCGGACAGGGGACGGGCGTCTGGTGGGAAACACCATATATTTT.

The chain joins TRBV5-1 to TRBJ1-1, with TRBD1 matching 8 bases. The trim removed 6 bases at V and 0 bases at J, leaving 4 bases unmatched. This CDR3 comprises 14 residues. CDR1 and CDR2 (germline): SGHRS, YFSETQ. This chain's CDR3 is CASTYRGMNTEAFF. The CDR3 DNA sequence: TGCGCCAGCACCTACAGGGGGATGAACACTGAAGCTTTCTTT. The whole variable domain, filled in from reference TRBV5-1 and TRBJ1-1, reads KAGVTQTPRYLIKTRGQQVTLSCSPISGHRSVSWYQQTPGQGLQFLFEYFSETQRNKGNFPGRFSGRQFSNSRSEMNVSTLELGDSALYLCASTYRGMNTEAFFGQGTRLTVV.

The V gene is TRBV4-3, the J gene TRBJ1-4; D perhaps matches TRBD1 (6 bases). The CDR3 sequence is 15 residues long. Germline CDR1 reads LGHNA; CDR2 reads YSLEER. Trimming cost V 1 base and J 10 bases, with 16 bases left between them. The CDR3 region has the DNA TGCGCCAGCAGCCAAGCCGGAGGGGGGCGCGGAAAACTGTTTTTT. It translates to CASSQAGGGRGKLFF.

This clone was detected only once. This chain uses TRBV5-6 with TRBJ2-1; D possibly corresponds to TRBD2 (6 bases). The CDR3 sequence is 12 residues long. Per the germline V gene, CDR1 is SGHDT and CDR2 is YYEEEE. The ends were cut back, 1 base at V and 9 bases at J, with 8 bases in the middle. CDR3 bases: TGTGCCAGCAGCTTGTGGGGAGGTGAGCAGTTCTTC. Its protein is CASSLWGGEQFF.

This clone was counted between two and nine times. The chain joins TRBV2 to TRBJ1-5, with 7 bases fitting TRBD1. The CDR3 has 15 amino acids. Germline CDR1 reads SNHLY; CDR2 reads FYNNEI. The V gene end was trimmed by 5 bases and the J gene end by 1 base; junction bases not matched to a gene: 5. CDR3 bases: TGTGCCAGCAGTTCGACAGGGTCCAGCAATCAGCCCCAGCATTTT. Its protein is CASSSTGSSNQPQHF.

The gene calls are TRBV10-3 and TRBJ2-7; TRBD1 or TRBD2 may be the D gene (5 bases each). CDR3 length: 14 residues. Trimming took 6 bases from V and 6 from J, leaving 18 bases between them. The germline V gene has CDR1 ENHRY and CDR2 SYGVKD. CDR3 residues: CAISNRDEESEQYF. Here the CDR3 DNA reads TGTGCCATCAGCAACCGGGACGAAGAAAGCGAGCAGTACTTC.

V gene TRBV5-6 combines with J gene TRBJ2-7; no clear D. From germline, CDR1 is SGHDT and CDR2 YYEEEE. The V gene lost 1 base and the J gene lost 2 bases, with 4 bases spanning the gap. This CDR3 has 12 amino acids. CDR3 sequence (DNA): TGTGCCAGCAGCTTGAGGCCCTACGAGCAGTACTTC. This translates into CASSLRPYEQYF. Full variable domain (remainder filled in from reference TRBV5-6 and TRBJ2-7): DAGVTQSPTHLIKTRGQQVTLRCSPKSGHDTVSWYQQALGQGPQFIFQYYEEEERQRGNFPDRFSGHQFPNYSSELNVNALLLGDSALYLCASSLRPYEQYFGPGTRLTVT.

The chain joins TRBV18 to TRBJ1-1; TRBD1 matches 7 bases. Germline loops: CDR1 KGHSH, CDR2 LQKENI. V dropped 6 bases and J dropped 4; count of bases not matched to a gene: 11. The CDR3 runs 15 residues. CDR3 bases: TGTGCCAGCTCGCCAGAACGTACAGGGGTCACTGAAGCTTTCTTT. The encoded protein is CASSPERTGVTEAFF. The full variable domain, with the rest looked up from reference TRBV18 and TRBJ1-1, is NAGVMQNPRHLVRRRGQEARLRCSPMKGHSHVYWYRQLPEEGLKFMVYLQKENIIDESGMPKERFSAEFPKEGPSILRIQQVVRGDSAAYFCASSPERTGVTEAFFGQGTRLTVV.

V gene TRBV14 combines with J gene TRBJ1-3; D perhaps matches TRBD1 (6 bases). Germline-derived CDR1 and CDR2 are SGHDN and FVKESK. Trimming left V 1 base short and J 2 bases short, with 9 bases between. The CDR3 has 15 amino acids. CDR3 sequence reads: CASSQVAGAGNTIYF. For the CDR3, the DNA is TGTGCCAGCAGCCAAGTCGCAGGGGCTGGAAACACCATATATTTT.

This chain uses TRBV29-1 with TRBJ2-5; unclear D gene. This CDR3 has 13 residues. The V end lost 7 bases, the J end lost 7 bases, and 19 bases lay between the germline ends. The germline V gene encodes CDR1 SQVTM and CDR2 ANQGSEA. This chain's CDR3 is CSAVQNGRGTQYF. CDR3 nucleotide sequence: TGCAGCGCGGTCCAGAACGGCCGAGGGACCCAGTACTTC.

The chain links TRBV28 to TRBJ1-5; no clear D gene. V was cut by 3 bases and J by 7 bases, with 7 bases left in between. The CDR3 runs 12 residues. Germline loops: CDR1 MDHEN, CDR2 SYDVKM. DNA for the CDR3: TGTGCCAGCAGTTTTCCTCCGCAGCCCCAGCATTTT. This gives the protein CASSFPPQPQHF. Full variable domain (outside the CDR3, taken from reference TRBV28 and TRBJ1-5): DVKVTQSSRYLVKRTGEKVFLECVQDMDHENMFWYRQDPGLGLRLIYFSYDVKMKEKGDIPEGYSVSREKKERFSLILESASTNQTSMYLCASSFPPQPQHFGDGTRLSIL.

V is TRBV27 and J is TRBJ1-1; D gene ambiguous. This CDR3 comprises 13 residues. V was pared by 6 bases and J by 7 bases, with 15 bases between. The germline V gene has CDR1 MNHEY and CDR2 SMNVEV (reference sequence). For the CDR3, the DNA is TGTGCCAGCAGCCACGGGGAGGGAGGTGAAGCTTTCTTT. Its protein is CASSHGEGGEAFF.

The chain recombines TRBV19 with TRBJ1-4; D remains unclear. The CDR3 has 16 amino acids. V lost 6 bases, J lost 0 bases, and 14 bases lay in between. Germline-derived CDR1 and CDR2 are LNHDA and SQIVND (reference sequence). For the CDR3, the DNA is TGTGCCAGTAGGCAACCGGAATCCCCAACTAATGAAAAACTGTTTTTT. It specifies CASRQPESPTNEKLFF.

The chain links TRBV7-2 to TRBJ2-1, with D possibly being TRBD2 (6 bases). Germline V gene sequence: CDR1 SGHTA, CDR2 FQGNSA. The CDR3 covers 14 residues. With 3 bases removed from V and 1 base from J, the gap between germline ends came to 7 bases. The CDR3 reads CASSLDYSYNEQFF. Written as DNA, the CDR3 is TGTGCCAGCAGCTTGGACTATTCCTACAATGAGCAGTTCTTC.

In DNA, the CDR3 is TGTGCCAGCAGTTACTGGAGGGGGCGGCACTCCTACGAGCAGTACTTC. Its protein product is CASSYWRGRHSYEQYF. The J gene is TRBJ2-5, the V gene TRBV6-5, with TRBD1 as a possible D gene (7 bases). The J call may be mistaken, given a closer DNA end match to TRBJ2-7. The CDR3 covers 16 residues. Germline assignment: CDR1 MNHEY and CDR2 SVGAGI.

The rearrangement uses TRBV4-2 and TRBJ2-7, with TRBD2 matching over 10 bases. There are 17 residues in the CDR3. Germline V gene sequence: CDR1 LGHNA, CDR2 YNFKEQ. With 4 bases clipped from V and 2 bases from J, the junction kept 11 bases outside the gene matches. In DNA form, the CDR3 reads TGTGCCAGCAGCCGATCTGTAACTAGCGGGACCCCCTACGAGCAGTACTTC. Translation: CASSRSVTSGTPYEQYF.

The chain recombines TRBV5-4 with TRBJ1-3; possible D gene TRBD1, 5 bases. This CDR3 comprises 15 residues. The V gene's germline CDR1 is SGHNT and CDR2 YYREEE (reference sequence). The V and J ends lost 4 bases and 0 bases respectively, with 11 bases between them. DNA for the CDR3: TGTGCCAGCAGCGCGGGGGGGATCTCTGGAAACACCATATATTTT. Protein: CASSAGGISGNTIYF.

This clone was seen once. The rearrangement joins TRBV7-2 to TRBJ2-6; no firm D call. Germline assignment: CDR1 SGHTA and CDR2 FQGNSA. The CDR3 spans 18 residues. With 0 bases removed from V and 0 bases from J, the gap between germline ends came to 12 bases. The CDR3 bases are TGTGCCAGCAGCTTAGCGCTCGGGTGGGCCTCTGGGGCCAACGTCCTGACTTTC. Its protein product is CASSLALGWASGANVLTF.

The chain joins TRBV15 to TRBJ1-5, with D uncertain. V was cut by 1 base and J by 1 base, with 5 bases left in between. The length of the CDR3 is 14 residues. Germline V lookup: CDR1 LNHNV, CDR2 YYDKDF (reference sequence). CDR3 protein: CATSRGNSNQPQHF. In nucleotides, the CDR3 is TGTGCCACCAGCAGAGGAAACAGCAATCAGCCCCAGCATTTT.

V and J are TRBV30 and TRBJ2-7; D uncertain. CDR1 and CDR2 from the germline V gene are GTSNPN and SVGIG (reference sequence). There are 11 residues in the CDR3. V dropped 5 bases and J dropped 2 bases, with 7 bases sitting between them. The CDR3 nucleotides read TGTGCCTGGGGTACCACCTACGAGCAGTACTTC. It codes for CAWGTTYEQYF.

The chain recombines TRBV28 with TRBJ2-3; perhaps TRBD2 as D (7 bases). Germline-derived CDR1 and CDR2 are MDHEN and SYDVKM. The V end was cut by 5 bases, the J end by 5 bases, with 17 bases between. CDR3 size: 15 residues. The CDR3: CASSPWGGSKDTQYF. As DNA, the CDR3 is TGTGCCAGCAGTCCCTGGGGGGGCTCGAAAGATACGCAGTATTTT.

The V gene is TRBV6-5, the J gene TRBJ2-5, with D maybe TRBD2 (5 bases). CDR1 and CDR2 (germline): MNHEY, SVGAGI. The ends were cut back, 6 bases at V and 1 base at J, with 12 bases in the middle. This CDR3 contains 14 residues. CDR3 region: CASRPAGVQETQYF. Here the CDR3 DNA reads TGTGCCAGCAGACCCGCGGGCGTCCAAGAGACCCAGTACTTC.